Listed here are 20 T cell receptor beta chains from one sample, sequenced in a study of T cells in Graves' hyperthyroidism and ophthalmopathy (dated by TCRdb to 2018 to 2020). The library was obtained by multiplex PCR. TCRdb records Illumina HiSeq 2000 as the sequencer. The TCR beta CDR3 regions were amplified from RNA transcripts. For the first round of RT-PCR on the TCR CDR3, the HTBI primer set was used together with the Qiagen OneStep RT-PCR kit. Through fastp at Q25 and MiXCR, TCRdb rebuilt clones from the public reads, retaining in-frame beta chains. Rows with a matching CDR3 protein are joined into one entry that keeps the most common DNA and genes. This sample is represented by around 300,000 distinct CDR3 sequences; less than 20% of them were singletons. The top ten constitute under 45% of the sample. Sequences were obtained from blood. The origin of the receptors is a man aged 45 to 65 with Graves' ophthalmopathy.

This clonotype was recorded many times. This chain connects TRBV20-1 to TRBJ2-2; 14 bases map to TRBD2. This CDR3 spans 15 amino acids. Trimming at V came to 3 bases and at J to 4 bases, leaving 1 base not matched to a gene. The germline CDR1 and CDR2 sequences are DFQATT and SNEGSKA (reference sequence). In DNA, the CDR3 is TGCAGTGCTAGGGGACTAGCGGGAGTCACCGGGGAGCTGTTTTTT. Translation gives CSARGLAGVTGELFF.

V usage is TRBV3-1 and J usage is TRBJ2-7; 9 bases are shared with TRBD1. From germline, CDR1 is LGHDT and CDR2 YNNKEL (reference sequence). The CDR3 totals 17 residues. The trim removed 3 bases at V and 0 bases at J, leaving 9 bases unmatched. As DNA, the CDR3 is TGTGCCAGCAGCCATCACGGGGACAGGGCGAGCTCCTACGAGCAGTACTTC. Its translation is CASSHHGDRASSYEQYF.

In this sample, this clonotype turned up many times. The chain carries TRBV6-1 and TRBJ2-7, with TRBD2 as a possible D gene (6 bases). CDR1 is MNHNS, CDR2 SASEGT, per germline. The V end was cut by 5 bases, the J end by 0 bases, with 17 bases between. CDR3 size: 16 residues. The CDR3 DNA reads as TGTGCCAGCAGTCCCCCTACAGCGGGCCCCTCCTACGAGCAGTACTTC. Its protein is CASSPPTAGPSYEQYF.

This clonotype was recorded many times. V is TRBV12-3 or TRBV12-4 and J is TRBJ2-1; TRBD1 or TRBD2 may be the D gene (5 bases each). The CDR3 is 12 residues long. V was clipped by 6 bases and J by 10 bases, with 13 bases between them. The CDR3 region has the DNA TGTGCCAGCAGCTTGCCGAGGGGAGAGCAGTTCTTC. This translates into CASSLPRGEQFF.

The chain couples TRBV5-5 to TRBJ2-7; a possible D gene is TRBD2 (7 bases). This CDR3 is built from 16 residues. Trimming took 3 bases from V and 3 from J, leaving 19 bases between them. Germline CDR1 reads SGHKS; CDR2 reads YYEKEE (reference sequence). This CDR3 reads CASSYGGGGRGYEQYF. In nucleotides, the CDR3 is TGTGCCAGCAGCTATGGGGGGGGCGGGAGAGGCTACGAGCAGTACTTC.

There are a few counts of this clonotype. This chain uses TRBV5-1 with TRBJ2-1; 8 nucleotides match TRBD2. The CDR3 has 17 residues. The germline gives CDR1 SGHRS, CDR2 YFSETQ. V lost 2 bases to trimming and J lost 5 bases; unmatched junction nucleotides: 12. The DNA of the CDR3 is TGCGCCAGCAGCTTTCCGGGACTAGGGGGGGACAACAATGAGCAGTTCTTC. Protein: CASSFPGLGGDNNEQFF.

In its sample, this clonotype was seen a few times. The chain couples TRBV7-3 to TRBJ2-2; tentative D call: TRBD2 (5 bases). CDR3 length: 14 amino acids. The germline gives CDR1 SGHTA, CDR2 FQGTGA. V was cut by 3 bases and J by 4 bases, with 9 bases left in between. Here the CDR3 reads CASSFQRRTGELFF. The CDR3 region has the DNA TGTGCCAGCAGCTTCCAGCGGCGCACCGGGGAGCTGTTTTTT.

This clonotype was seen repeatedly, ten times or more. This sequence joins TRBV18 and TRBJ2-3; a weak D match, TRBD1 (8 bases). CDR1 and CDR2 (germline): KGHSH, LQKENI. Between the trimmed V and J ends, which lost 6 bases and 6 bases, there was a span of 19 bases. The CDR3 contains 15 residues. The CDR3 here is CASSRSGTGGDTQYF. CDR3 DNA sequence: TGTGCCAGCTCGCGCAGCGGGACAGGAGGCGATACGCAGTATTTT.

This clonotype was observed a few times. Here the CDR3 reads CASSPTEGSYEQYF. Here the CDR3 DNA reads TGTGCCAGCAGCCCGACGGAGGGATCCTACGAGCAGTACTTC. This chain uses TRBV7-9 with TRBJ2-7; the D gene is possibly TRBD2 (6 bases). V was trimmed by 5 bases and J by 1 base, leaving 12 bases between them. The CDR3 consists of 14 residues. The germline V gene encodes CDR1 SEHNR and CDR2 FQNEAQ (reference sequence). Complete variable domain (other parts from reference TRBV7-9 and TRBJ2-7): DTGVSQNPRHKITKRGQNVTFRCDPISEHNRLYWYRQTLGQGPEFLTYFQNEAQLEKSRLLSDRFSAERPKGSFSTLEIQRTEQGDSAMYLCASSPTEGSYEQYFGPGTRLTVT.

The V and J genes are TRBV27 and TRBJ2-6; TRBD1 might be the D (5 bases). From germline, CDR1 is MNHEY and CDR2 SMNVEV (reference sequence). This CDR3 has 20 amino acids. V was cut by 2 bases and J by 0 bases, with 20 bases left in between. The CDR3 DNA reads TGTGCCAGCAGTTTAAAGGGGAAGCCGTTGAGAACCTCTGGGGCCAACGTCCTGACTTTC. Amino acid sequence: CASSLKGKPLRTSGANVLTF. Full variable domain (rest looked up from reference TRBV27 and TRBJ2-6): EAQVTQNPRYLITVTGKKLTVTCSQNMNHEYMSWYRQDPGLGLRQIYYSMNVEVTDKGDVPEGYKVSRKEKRNFPLILESPSPNQTSLYFCASSLKGKPLRTSGANVLTFGAGSRLTVL.

This clonotype was observed at least ten times. V is TRBV18 and J is TRBJ1-1; no reliable D call. The germline V gene encodes CDR1 KGHSH and CDR2 LQKENI. The CDR3 totals 14 residues. V was shortened by 5 bases and J by 4 bases, with 14 bases between the two germline ends. DNA for the CDR3: TGTGCCAGCTCAGAGGATCTTTTAGGCACTGAAGCTTTCTTT. Amino acids: CASSEDLLGTEAFF.

This rearrangement joins TRBV24-1 to TRBJ2-3; 13 bases line up with TRBD2. With 7 bases clipped from V and 5 bases from J, the junction kept 11 bases outside the gene matches. The CDR3 spans 17 residues. Germline CDR1 reads KGHDR; CDR2 reads SFDVKD. The CDR3 is CATSEYRLAGGGDTQYF. The CDR3 nucleotides are TGTGCCACCAGCGAATACCGACTAGCGGGAGGTGGAGATACGCAGTATTTT.

This clonotype was seen only a few times. Here the CDR3 reads CASSQGWGTETQYF. In DNA, the CDR3 is TGCGCCAGCAGCCAAGGATGGGGGACGGAGACCCAGTACTTC. The chain employs TRBV4-1 and TRBJ2-5; D may be TRBD1 or TRBD2 (5 bases each). The CDR3 spans 14 residues. Germline V CDR1 and CDR2: MGHRA, YSYEKL. V shed 1 base and J shed 5 bases, with 11 bases lying between them.

This clonotype was detected a few times. V usage is TRBV6-1 and J usage is TRBJ2-2; D is unclear. The CDR3 totals 10 residues. With 8 bases removed from V and 6 bases from J, the gap between germline ends came to 4 bases. Germline V CDR1 and CDR2: MNHNS, SASEGT. The CDR3 protein is CASGAGELFF. CDR3 sequence (DNA): TGTGCCAGCGGGGCCGGGGAGCTGTTTTTT.

This clonotype was detected ten times or more. The J gene is TRBJ1-2, the V gene TRBV28; D gene unclear. The V gene's germline CDR1 is MDHEN and CDR2 SYDVKM. V was pared by 11 bases and J by 1 base, with 8 bases between. The CDR3 loop spans 11 amino acids. The CDR3 sequence is CALEGNYGYTF. The CDR3 DNA is TGTGCCCTGGAGGGTAACTATGGCTACACCTTC.

The J gene is TRBJ2-4, the V gene TRBV6-5; no clear D. The CDR3 spans 14 residues. Between the trimmed V and J ends, which lost 7 bases and 0 bases, there was a span of 10 bases. Per germline, CDR1 MNHEY and CDR2 SVGAGI. CDR3 coding DNA: TGTGCCAGCAATTCAGTTAAAGCCAAAAACATTCAGTACTTC. As protein: CASNSVKAKNIQYF.

This clonotype was observed a few times. The chain uses TRBV20-1 and TRBJ2-3, with D possibly TRBD2 on 5 matching bases. CDR3 length: 13 residues. Germline V gives CDR1 DFQATT, CDR2 SNEGSKA (reference sequence). As DNA, the CDR3 is TGCAGCATGCCTAAACTAGTTACAGATACGCAGTATTTT. This translates into CSMPKLVTDTQYF.

This clonotype was detected ten times or more. V and J are TRBV5-1 and TRBJ1-1; D gene unclear. Germline V gene data show CDR1 as SGHRS and CDR2 as YFSETQ. The CDR3 has 14 amino acids. V dropped 0 bases and J dropped 5 bases, with 11 bases sitting between them. The CDR3 loop reads CASSLEGPGTEAFF. The CDR3 DNA follows: TGCGCCAGCAGCTTGGAAGGCCCGGGTACTGAAGCTTTCTTT.

The V gene is TRBV6-1, the J gene TRBJ2-7; 13 nucleotides agree with TRBD2. The CDR3 has 14 residues. Losses at the gene ends were 7 bases for V and 6 bases for J; bases not matched to a gene: 6. CDR1 and CDR2 (germline): MNHNS, SASEGT. CDR3 residues: CASTRLAGGVEQYF. The DNA for the CDR3 is TGTGCCAGCACCCGACTAGCGGGAGGCGTCGAGCAGTACTTC.

This clonotype was recorded at least ten times. J is TRBJ1-5 and V is TRBV30, with 7 bases identical to TRBD1. Germline CDR1 is GTSNPN and CDR2 is SVGIG (reference sequence). The CDR3 has 15 amino acids. After removal of 2 bases from V and 9 bases from J, the junction contained 13 bases not matched to a gene. The CDR3 region is CAWSKQTGDPGPQHF. CDR3 nucleotide sequence: TGTGCCTGGAGTAAACAAACAGGGGACCCTGGGCCCCAGCATTTT.